The 18 T cell receptor beta chains below were found in one sample sequenced in a study of regulatory T cells. The study, taken as a whole, reports: Hydrophobic residues at CDR3 positions 6 and 7 were enriched in conventional CD4+ T cells of CD3G-deficient patients.

Primers: 52 TRBV forward and 13 TRBJ reverse. Method: immunoSEQ multiplex PCR; TCRdb's copy keeps in-frame clones and lacks some. The sample lists about 17,000 clones, more than 65% occurring once. Their antigen targets remain unknown. The sequenced sample was conventional CD4+ T cells sorted from blood. These receptors were collected from a person aged 25 to 39 with CD3G deficiency.

This clone was counted a single time. The chain is built from TRBV28 and TRBJ1-1, with D unclear. The germline V and J ends were trimmed by 5 bases and 3 bases, with 13 bases remaining between them. Germline-derived CDR1 and CDR2 are MDHEN and SYDVKM. This CDR3 is built from 14 residues. DNA for the CDR3: TGTGCCAGCAGTCCGCTCGGGGTTTACACTGAAGCTTTCTTT. Translating gives CASSPLGVYTEAFF. The full variable domain, in which reference TRBV28 and TRBJ1-1 provide the parts outside the CDR3, is DVKVTQSSRYLVKRTGEKVFLECVQDMDHENMFWYRQDPGLGLRLIYFSYDVKMKEKGDIPEGYSVSREKKERFSLILESASTNQTSMYLCASSPLGVYTEAFFGQGTRLTVV.

Note on this clone: The sample holds other DNA sequences that translate to the same CDR3. The chain uses TRBV5-1 and TRBJ2-6; no definite D call. Germline loops: CDR1 SGHRS, CDR2 YFSETQ. The CDR3 is 14 residues long. Trimming shortened V by 1 base and J by 2 bases, and 4 bases separated the two germline ends. The CDR3 DNA reads TGCGCCAGCAGCTTGTTTCCTGGGGCCAACGTCCTGACTTTC. Translating gives CASSLFPGANVLTF.

V is TRBV5-1 and J is TRBJ1-2, with 9 bases matching TRBD1. J was trimmed by 8 bases and V by 4 bases; bases with no gene match: 9. This CDR3 has 14 residues. Germline V gene data show CDR1 as SGHRS and CDR2 as YFSETQ. CDR3 DNA: TGCGCCAGCAGCGCAGACAGGGGGAATGAAGGCTACACCTTC. Protein: CASSADRGNEGYTF.

This clone came up a few times. The chain has TRBV28 and TRBJ1-2; D unresolved. The CDR3 has 13 residues. Germline V gives CDR1 MDHEN, CDR2 SYDVKM. V was shortened by 3 bases and J by 7 bases, with 12 bases between the two germline ends. The CDR3 coding sequence is TGTGCCAGCAGTTTCGCGAGGCACGGTGGCTACACCTTC. Its protein product is CASSFARHGGYTF.

V gene TRBV7-2 combines with J gene TRBJ1-2; D is undetermined. The V end lost 2 bases, the J end lost 0 bases, and 16 bases lay between the germline ends. This CDR3 spans 17 amino acids. The germline V gene encodes CDR1 SGHTA and CDR2 FQGNSA. In nucleotides, the CDR3 is TGTGCCAGCAGCTTAAGGATCGGGGATCAATCTAACTATGGCTACACCTTC. Translated: CASSLRIGDQSNYGYTF.

This clone appeared a few times. As DNA, the CDR3 is TGTGCCAGCAGTTCGCAGCGGGGGGCCGATAGCTCCTACGAGCAGTACTTC. Translated: CASSSQRGADSSYEQYF. The chain employs TRBV28 and TRBJ2-7; 9 bases align to TRBD2. This CDR3 is built from 17 residues. Germline CDR1 MDHEN, CDR2 SYDVKM. The junction had 10 bases not matched to a gene; V was cut back by 4 bases and J by 0 bases.

V is TRBV6-1 and J is TRBJ2-7, with 10 bases that match TRBD1. Germline CDR1 is MNHNS and CDR2 is SASEGT. The CDR3 spans 13 residues. V gave up 6 bases and J gave up 5 bases; unmatched junction bases: 4. CDR3 coding DNA: TGTGCCAGCAGGCAGACAGGGGGCAACGAGCAGTACTTC. Protein: CASRQTGGNEQYF.

The chain has TRBV28 and TRBJ1-2, with 9 bases that match TRBD1. The CDR3 runs 14 residues. V was clipped by 4 bases and J by 3 bases; unmatched bases: 3. Per the germline V gene, CDR1 is MDHEN and CDR2 is SYDVKM. CDR3 sequence reads: CASSSGDRDYGYTF. The CDR3 nucleotides are TGTGCCAGCAGTTCAGGGGACAGGGACTATGGCTACACCTTC.

The chain couples TRBV28 to TRBJ1-5, with D possibly being TRBD1 (6 bases). CDR3 length equals 16 residues. Germline CDR1 and CDR2: MDHEN and SYDVKM. Trimming shortened V by 4 bases and J by 2 bases, and 15 bases separated the two germline ends. CDR3 sequence: CASSWGTRIGNQPQHF. The DNA of the CDR3 is TGTGCCAGCAGTTGGGGGACAAGGATTGGCAATCAGCCCCAGCATTTT.

The rearrangement joins TRBV5-1 to TRBJ2-3; TRBD2 matches at 11 bases. The germline V gene encodes CDR1 SGHRS and CDR2 YFSETQ. The CDR3 is 19 residues long. V gave up 3 bases and J gave up 7 bases; unmatched junction bases: 19. CDR3 sequence (DNA): TGCGCCAGCAGCTCAGGGTCGGGGGCAACTAGCGGGAGTATAAATACGCAGTATTTT. Translation gives CASSSGSGATSGSINTQYF.

This clone was detected once. The chain has TRBV28 and TRBJ2-2; TRBD2 might be the D (5 bases). This CDR3 comprises 13 residues. Germline values: CDR1 MDHEN, CDR2 SYDVKM. V was trimmed by 5 bases and J by 8 bases, leaving 12 bases between them. The CDR3: CASSPRGRGELFF. The CDR3 DNA reads TGTGCCAGCAGTCCCCGGGGTAGAGGGGAGCTGTTTTTT.

The chain combines TRBV7-9 with TRBJ2-2; a possible D gene is TRBD2 (6 bases). Germline loops: CDR1 SEHNR, CDR2 FQNEAQ (reference sequence). The V gene lost 5 bases and the J gene lost 5 bases, with 21 bases spanning the gap. The CDR3 is 17 amino acids. Here the CDR3 DNA reads TGTGCCAGCAGCCCCCAGCGGGCCCTTCGGGGAACCGGGGAGCTGTTTTTT. Translated: CASSPQRALRGTGELFF.

This rearrangement joins TRBV7-9 to TRBJ2-5; D may be TRBD1 (6 bases). The CDR3 covers 13 residues. The ends were cut back, 5 bases at V and 3 bases at J, with 10 bases in the middle. Looked up from germline, CDR1 is SEHNR and CDR2 is FQNEAQ (reference sequence). The CDR3 region is CASSRGQKETQYF. DNA of the CDR3: TGTGCCAGCAGCCGCGGACAGAAAGAGACCCAGTACTTC.

V and J are TRBV6-5 and TRBJ1-6; D perhaps matches TRBD1 (5 bases). In germline, CDR1 is MNHEY, CDR2 SVGAGI. The length of the CDR3 is 14 residues. Trimming pared 2 bases from V and 6 bases from J, leaving 8 bases between. The DNA for the CDR3 is TGTGCCAGCAGTTACGGGGGACCTAATTCACCCCTCCACTTT. It translates to CASSYGGPNSPLHF.

The rearrangement links TRBV6-6 to TRBJ2-7, with unresolved D. V was pared by 5 bases and J by 0 bases, with 17 bases between. This CDR3 region has 16 residues. The germline CDR1 and CDR2 sequences are MNHNY and SVGAGI (reference sequence). CDR3 DNA: TGTGCCAGCAGTCCTGGCCTTGGGCCGAGCTCCTACGAGCAGTACTTC. Protein: CASSPGLGPSSYEQYF.

The V and J genes are TRBV6-6 and TRBJ2-7; the D gene is possibly TRBD2 (7 bases). Germline CDR1 is MNHNY and CDR2 is SVGAGI (reference sequence). CDR3 length: 15 amino acids. The V end was cut by 0 bases, the J end by 5 bases, with 14 bases between. CDR3 loop: CASSYSIEGGNEQYF. The CDR3 DNA is TGTGCCAGCAGTTACTCGATCGAGGGGGGGAACGAGCAGTACTTC.

The chain couples TRBV5-1 to TRBJ1-2; 10 nucleotides align to TRBD1. The CDR3 runs 15 residues. Germline V gene lookup returns CDR1 SGHRS and CDR2 YFSETQ. V was clipped by 0 bases and J by 3 bases; unmatched bases: 2. The CDR3 nucleotides read TGCGCCAGCAGCTTGGCAGGGACAGGGGACTATGGCTACACCTTC. Translation: CASSLAGTGDYGYTF.

The gene calls are TRBV28 and TRBJ1-1; 7 nucleotides align to TRBD1. CDR3 length: 16 amino acids. V shed 6 bases and J 7 bases; nucleotides not matched to a gene: 17. The germline V gene has CDR1 MDHEN and CDR2 SYDVKM. The CDR3 sequence is CASSPRIPGGLGEAFF. In DNA, the CDR3 is TGTGCCAGCAGCCCAAGGATCCCAGGGGGTCTTGGTGAAGCTTTCTTT.